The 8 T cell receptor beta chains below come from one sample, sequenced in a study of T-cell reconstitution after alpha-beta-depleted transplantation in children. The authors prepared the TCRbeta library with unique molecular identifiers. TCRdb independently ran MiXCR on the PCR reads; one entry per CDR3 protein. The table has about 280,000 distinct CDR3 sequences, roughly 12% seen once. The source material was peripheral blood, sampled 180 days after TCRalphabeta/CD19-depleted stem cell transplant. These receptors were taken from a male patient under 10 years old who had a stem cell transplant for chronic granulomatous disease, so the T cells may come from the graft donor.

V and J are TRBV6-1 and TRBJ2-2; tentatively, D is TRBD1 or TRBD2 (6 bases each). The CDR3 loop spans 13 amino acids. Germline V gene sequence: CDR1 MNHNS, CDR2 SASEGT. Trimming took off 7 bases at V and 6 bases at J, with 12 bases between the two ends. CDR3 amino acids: CASMTGAAGELFF. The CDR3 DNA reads TGTGCCAGCATGACGGGGGCCGCCGGGGAGCTGTTTTTT.

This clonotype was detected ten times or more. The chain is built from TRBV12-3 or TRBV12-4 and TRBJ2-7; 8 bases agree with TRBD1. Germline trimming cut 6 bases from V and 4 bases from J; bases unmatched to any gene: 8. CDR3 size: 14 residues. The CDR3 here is CASSPDRVIYEQYF. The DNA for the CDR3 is TGTGCCAGCAGCCCGGACAGGGTGATATACGAGCAGTACTTC.

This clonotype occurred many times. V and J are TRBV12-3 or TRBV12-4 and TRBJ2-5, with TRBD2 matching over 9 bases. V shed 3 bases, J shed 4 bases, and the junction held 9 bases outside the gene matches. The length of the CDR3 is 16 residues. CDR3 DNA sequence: TGTGCCAGCAGTTTTAGGCGGGGGGGTTTGGGAGAGACCCAGTACTTC. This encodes CASSFRRGGLGETQYF.

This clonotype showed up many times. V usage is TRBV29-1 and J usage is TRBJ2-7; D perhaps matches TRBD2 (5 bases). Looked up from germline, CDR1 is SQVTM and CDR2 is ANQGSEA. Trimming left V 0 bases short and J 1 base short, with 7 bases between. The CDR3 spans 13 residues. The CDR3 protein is CSVEDGGSYEQYF. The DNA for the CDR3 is TGCAGCGTTGAAGATGGAGGTTCCTACGAGCAGTACTTC.

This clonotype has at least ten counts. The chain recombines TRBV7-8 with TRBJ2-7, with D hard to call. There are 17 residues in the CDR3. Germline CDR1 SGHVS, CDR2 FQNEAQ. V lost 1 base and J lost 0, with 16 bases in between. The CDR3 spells CASSLGASRLLSYEQYF. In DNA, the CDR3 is TGTGCCAGCAGCTTAGGCGCCTCTCGGCTTCTCTCCTACGAGCAGTACTTC.

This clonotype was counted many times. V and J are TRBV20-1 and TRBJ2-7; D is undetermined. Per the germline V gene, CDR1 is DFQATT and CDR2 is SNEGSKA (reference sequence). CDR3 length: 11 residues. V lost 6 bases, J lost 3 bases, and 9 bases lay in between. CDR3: CSALSDYEQYF. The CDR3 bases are TGCAGTGCCCTCAGCGACTACGAGCAGTACTTC.

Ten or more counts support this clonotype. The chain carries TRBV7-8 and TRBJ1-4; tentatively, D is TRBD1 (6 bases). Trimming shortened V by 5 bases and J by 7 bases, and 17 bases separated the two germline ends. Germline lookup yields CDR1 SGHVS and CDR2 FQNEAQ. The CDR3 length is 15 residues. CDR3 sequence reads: CASSPLGGAGEKLFF. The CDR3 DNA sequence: TGTGCCAGCAGCCCACTCGGGGGGGCGGGTGAAAAACTGTTTTTT.

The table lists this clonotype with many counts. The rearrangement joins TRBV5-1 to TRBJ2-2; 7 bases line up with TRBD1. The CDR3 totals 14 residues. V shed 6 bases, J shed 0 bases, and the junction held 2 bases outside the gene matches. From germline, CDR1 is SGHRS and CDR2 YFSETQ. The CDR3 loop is CASKGTANTGELFF. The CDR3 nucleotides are TGCGCCAGCAAGGGGACAGCGAACACCGGGGAGCTGTTTTTT.